Sequencing of this TCR beta chain was carried out in a study of human T cells and chemical hapten exposure (dated by TCRdb to the early 2020s). Regarding the complete study: For sensitization, 2% DPC in acetone was applied to an approximately 2 cm by approximately 2 cm area of upper inner arm skin. Throughout the roughly 23-week study period, patients were also given weekly therapeutic DPC doses on the scalp. Patch testing was done on the upper back using Finn chambers containing 0.01% DPC, and results were scored after 6 days according to International Contact Dermatitis Research Group standards. The mostly female patient cohort included alopecia areata with under or over 50% scalp involvement, alopecia totalis and alopecia universalis. Libraries were pooled for sequencing, and per-sample TCR yields varied mainly because of small differences in library volumes within the pool. In alopecia patients, the study followed how the peripheral blood TCR repertoire changed in vivo over primary and secondary sensitization to diphenylcyclopropenone (DPC), a hapten. Patient blood was sampled pre-sensitization (week 0) and at 2, 6 and about 24 weeks after DPC sensitization. Nearly 30 alopecia patients gave blood for TCR sequencing at one to four time points (pre-sensitization, 2, 6 and 24 weeks). Beyond this particular receptor, the publication reports: The number of TCRs above 1 in 1000 frequency did not change with DPC sensitization; there was no evidence of global repertoire structure alterations. Repeated subsampling changed both the strength of the expansion versus patch-test correlation and the threshold at which the correlation became significant. The number of PT1 expanded TCRs positively correlated with patch test score, significant at thresholds 8, 16 and 32 but not 4. Expanded TCRs formed significantly more large CDR3 similarity clusters than pre-sensitization or healthy control sets, consistent with antigen-driven responses. Because every patient had alopecia, a presumed autoimmune disease, the patients' immune response might differ from that of healthy individuals.

The CDR3 measures 17 amino acids from cysteine to phenylalanine. The CDR3 DNA has 51 bases and is translated from base 1. Relative to germline, V is missing 6 bases and J is missing 2 bases, with 11 bases of the junction outside any gene match. As encoded in the germline V gene, CDR1 is MNHEY while CDR2 is SVGEGT. The library was generated by RACE. Sequenced on a NextSeq 500. During library preparation, unique molecular identifiers were attached to individual cDNA molecules so that TCRs could be counted quantitatively and reproducibly. From each blood RNA sample, both TCR alpha and TCR beta chains were sequenced. The authors' pipeline ran thus. A median of about 89,000 TCRs per sample was observed, with a range of 23,224 to 690,600. The Decombinator software suite was used to annotate the V, J and CDR3 of the TCR reads. For the PS versus PT1 abundance plots, all samples were subsampled to the same number of TCRs (28,000). Expanded TCRs were defined as absent before sensitization and observed at least eight times at the 2-week time point. The public reads were reanalyzed by TCRdb: fastp trimming at Q25, MiXCR alignment, in-frame beta chains only. Each record represents a unique CDR3 protein, reported with the most common genes and DNA among its rows. The V and J calls and clone size are TCRdb's, not the authors'. Within this sample are a few hundred thousand distinct CDR3 sequences, with over 5% of them counted one time only. The ten top clones hold under 9.5% of the sample.

The time point label on this specimen signifies: pre-sensitization, week 0. The treatment or condition label, as the study defines it: therapeutic diphenylcyclopropenone sensitization with weekly scalp DPC. Blood at each patch-test visit was drawn before the patch test was applied. Patients were considered eligible if aged 18 to 70, diagnosed with alopecia and deemed suitable for DPC therapy, and patients were excluded if pregnant. Total RNA was extracted from unfractionated whole blood that had been collected in Tempus Blood RNA tubes. Notes on this clonotype: Its antigen remains undetermined. Base-call qualities are not available, and no considerably larger clone is one nucleotide away.

Here the chain combines TRBV6-2 or TRBV6-3 and TRBJ2-1; 9 central bases correspond to TRBD2. This TCR derives from a woman under 30 with alopecia areata. Some clones in this sample may be carry-over from other donors' samples. Here the sequenced sample was whole blood, taken in connection with sensitization to the hapten diphenylcyclopropenone (DPC). At the DNA level, the sequence is TGTGCCAGCAGCTCGACCCTAGCGGGGATAACCTACAATGAGCAGTTCTTC. The translation is CASSSTLAGITYNEQFF.